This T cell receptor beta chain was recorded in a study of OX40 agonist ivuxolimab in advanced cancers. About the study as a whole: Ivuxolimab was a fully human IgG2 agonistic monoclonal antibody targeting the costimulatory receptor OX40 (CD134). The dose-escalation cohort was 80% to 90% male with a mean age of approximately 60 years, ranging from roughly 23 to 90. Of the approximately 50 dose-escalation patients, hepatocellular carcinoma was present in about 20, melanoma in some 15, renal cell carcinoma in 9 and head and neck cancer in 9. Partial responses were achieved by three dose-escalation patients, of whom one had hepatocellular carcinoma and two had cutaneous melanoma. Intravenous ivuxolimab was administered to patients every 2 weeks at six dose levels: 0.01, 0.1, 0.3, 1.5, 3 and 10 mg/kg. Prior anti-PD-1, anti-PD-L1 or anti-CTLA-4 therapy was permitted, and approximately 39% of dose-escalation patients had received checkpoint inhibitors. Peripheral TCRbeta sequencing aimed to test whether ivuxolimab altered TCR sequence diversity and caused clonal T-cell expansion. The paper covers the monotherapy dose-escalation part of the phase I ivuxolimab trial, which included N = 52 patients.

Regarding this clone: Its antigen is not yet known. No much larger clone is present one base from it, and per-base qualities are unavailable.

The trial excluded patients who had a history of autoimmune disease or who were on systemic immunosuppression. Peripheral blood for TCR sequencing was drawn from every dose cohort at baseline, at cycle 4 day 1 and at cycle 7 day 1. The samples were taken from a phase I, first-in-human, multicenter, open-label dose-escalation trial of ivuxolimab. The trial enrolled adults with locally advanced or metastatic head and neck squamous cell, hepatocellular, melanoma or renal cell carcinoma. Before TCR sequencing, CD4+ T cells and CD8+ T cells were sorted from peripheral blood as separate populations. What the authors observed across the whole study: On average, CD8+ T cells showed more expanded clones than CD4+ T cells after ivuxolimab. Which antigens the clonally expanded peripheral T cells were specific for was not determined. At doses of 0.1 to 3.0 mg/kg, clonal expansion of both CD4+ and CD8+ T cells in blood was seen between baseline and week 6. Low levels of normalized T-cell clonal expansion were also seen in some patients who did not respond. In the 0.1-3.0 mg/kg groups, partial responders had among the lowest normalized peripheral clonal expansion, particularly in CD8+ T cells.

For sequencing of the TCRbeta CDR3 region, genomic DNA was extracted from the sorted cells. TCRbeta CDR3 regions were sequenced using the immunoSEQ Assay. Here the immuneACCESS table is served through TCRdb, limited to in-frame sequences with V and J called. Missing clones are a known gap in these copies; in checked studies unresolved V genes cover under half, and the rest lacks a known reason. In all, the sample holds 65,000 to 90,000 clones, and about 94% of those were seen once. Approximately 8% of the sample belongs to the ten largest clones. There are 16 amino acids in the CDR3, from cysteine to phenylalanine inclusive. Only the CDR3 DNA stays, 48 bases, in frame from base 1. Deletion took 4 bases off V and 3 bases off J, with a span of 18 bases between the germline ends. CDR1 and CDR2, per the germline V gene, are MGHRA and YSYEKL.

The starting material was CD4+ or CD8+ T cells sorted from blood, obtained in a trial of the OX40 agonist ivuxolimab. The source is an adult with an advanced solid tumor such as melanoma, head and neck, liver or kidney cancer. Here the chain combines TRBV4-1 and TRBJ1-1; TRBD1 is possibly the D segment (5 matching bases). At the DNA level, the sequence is TGCGCCAGCAGCCCACAGGTGGGCAGGATGTACACTGAAGCTTTCTTT. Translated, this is CASSPQVGRMYTEAFF.